The 14 T cell receptor beta chains in this list originate from one sample, sequenced in a study of tumor and adjacent non-tumor tissue in lung cancer. No cell sorting was done before RNA was extracted from the tissue. This non-tumor lung sample came from over 3 cm beyond the tumor edge. TCRbeta libraries were built with three rounds of nested PCR, modified from ARM-PCR. TCRdb analysed the multiplex PCR reads with MiXCR anew, one entry per CDR3 protein. The sample contains over 100,000 distinct CDR3 sequences, under 65% of which appear only once. Sequencing was carried out using distant non-tumor lung tissue. The receptors here all came from a man in his 60s with non-small cell lung cancer.

This clonotype came up a few times. The rearrangement links TRBV2 to TRBJ2-1, with D tentatively TRBD1 or TRBD2 (5 bases each). V was pared by 4 bases and J by 0 bases, with 13 bases between. The CDR3 totals 16 residues. From germline, CDR1 is SNHLY and CDR2 FYNNEI. The CDR3 here is CASSGGAGSSYNEQFF. CDR3 DNA sequence: TGTGCCAGCAGTGGTGGGGCGGGTTCCTCCTACAATGAGCAGTTCTTC.

A note on this clonotype: Likely a read error: the CDR3 ends without its conserved phenylalanine or tryptophan. J is TRBJ1-5 and V is TRBV6-6; 8 bases match TRBD1. Germline CDR1 reads MNHNY; CDR2 reads SVGAGI (reference sequence). CDR3 length equals 14 residues. With 9 bases clipped from V and 6 bases from J, the junction kept 10 bases outside the gene matches. CDR3 in amino acids: CASNDRGFVQPQHS. CDR3 nucleotides: TGTGCCAGTAACGACAGGGGTTTCGTTCAGCCCCAGCATTCT.

Details on this clonotype: One end of the junction varies from germline; a read error may be responsible. The rearrangement uses TRBV6-5 and TRBJ1-1, with D possibly matching TRBD1 (5 bases). In germline, CDR1 is MNHEY, CDR2 SVGAGI. This CDR3 comprises 13 residues. The CDR3 loop reads CASTRTLNTEAFF. Written as DNA, the CDR3 is TGTGCTAGCACCCGGACACTGAACACTGAAGCTTTCTTT.

Concerning this clonotype itself: No conserved phenylalanine or tryptophan is present at the end of the CDR3, so a read error is the likely explanation. DNA for the CDR3: TGTGCCAGCAGCGGGGACATTGCCTACGAGCAGTACTCC. Amino acid sequence: CASSGDIAYEQYS. The chain carries TRBV12-3 or TRBV12-4 and TRBJ2-7, with a tentative D call TRBD1 (6 bases). CDR3 length: 13 residues. V lost 6 bases, J lost 2 bases, and 11 bases lay in between.

In regard to this clonotype: A read error is possible here, since a much larger clone lies one base away. Without the conserved terminal phenylalanine or tryptophan, this CDR3 likely stems from a read error. The J gene is TRBJ2-1, the V gene TRBV6-5, with 14 nucleotides matching TRBD2. Germline CDR1 and CDR2: MNHEY and SVGAGI. Germline trimming cut 9 bases from V and 8 bases from J; bases unmatched to any gene: 18. The CDR3 loop spans 18 amino acids. This CDR3 is CARRHGTSGSIRVDEQFS. The CDR3, as DNA: TGTGCCAGACGCCACGGGACTAGCGGGAGTATACGGGTAGATGAGCAGTTCTCC.

In its sample, this clonotype was seen many times. Compared with germline, one end of the junction differs, possibly owing to a read error. The chain combines TRBV29-1 with TRBJ1-1; D unclear. The CDR3 length is 11 residues. The germline V gene has CDR1 SQVTM and CDR2 ANQGSEA. Here the CDR3 reads CGVEDATEAFF. CDR3 DNA sequence: TGCGGCGTTGAAGATGCAACTGAAGCTTTCTTT.

A word on this clonotype: A clone one base away is much larger, so this may be a read error. The chain combines TRBV4-1 with TRBJ2-5, with 8 bases aligning to TRBD1. CDR3 length: 15 amino acids. J was trimmed by 5 bases and V by 4 bases; bases with no gene match: 9. Germline-derived CDR1 and CDR2 are MGHRA and YSYEKL. The CDR3 bases are TGCGCCAGCAGCCGCCGACAGGGGACAGAGGAGACCCAGTACTTC. Its translation: CASSRRQGTEETQYF.

A note on this clonotype: Relative to the germline gene, one junction end is altered; a read error may explain this. The V gene is TRBV29-1, the J gene TRBJ2-3; 7 bases line up with TRBD1. The CDR3 contains 12 residues. Germline V gives CDR1 SQVTM, CDR2 ANQGSEA. The DNA for the CDR3 is TGCAGCGTTGATAGGGGGCAAGATATGCAGTATTTT. Protein sequence: CSVDRGQDMQYF.

Worth noting for this clonotype: Mismatch with germline at one junction end may stem from a read error. This chain links TRBV5-5 with TRBJ1-6; 7 bases match TRBD1. The CDR3 sequence is 15 residues long. Per germline, CDR1 SGHKS and CDR2 YYEKEE (reference sequence). The CDR3 is CASSLRQGLNSPPHF. Written as DNA, the CDR3 is TGTGCCAGCAGCCTTAGACAGGGACTTAATTCACCCCCCCACTTT.

This clonotype was seen a few times. This may be a read error: a much more frequent sequence differs by one nucleotide. This rearrangement joins TRBV4-1 to TRBJ2-7; D might be TRBD1 (5 bases). The germline gives CDR1 MGHRA, CDR2 YSYEKL. Trimming removed 1 base at V and 7 bases at J, with 14 bases between. The CDR3 totals 14 residues. CDR3 bases: TGCGCCAGCAGCCAAGTTGGGGCCCAATATGAGCAGTACTTC. It specifies CASSQVGAQYEQYF.

A remark on this clonotype: An end of the junction does not agree with germline; a read error may underlie this. This chain links TRBV10-3 with TRBJ2-1, with 7 bases that match TRBD2. This CDR3 has 16 residues. Germline V CDR1 and CDR2: ENHRY, SYGVKD. The CDR3 region is CVISISVGLTDNEQFF. The CDR3, as DNA: TGTGTCATCAGTATCTCTGTGGGACTAACGGACAATGAGCAGTTCTTC.

This clonotype was recorded a few times. This sequence joins TRBV7-9 and TRBJ2-1, with D maybe TRBD1 (6 bases). V was cut by 8 bases and J by 4 bases, with 15 bases left in between. The CDR3 has 14 residues. Germline values: CDR1 SEHNR, CDR2 FQNEAQ (reference sequence). The CDR3 loop is CASRHGTNYNEQFF. In DNA form, the CDR3 reads TGTGCCAGCCGCCACGGGACAAATTACAATGAGCAGTTCTTC.

In its sample, this clonotype was seen many times. This chain links TRBV6-6 with TRBJ2-7; 10 bases are a match to TRBD2. Germline CDR1 reads MNHNY; CDR2 reads SVGAGI (reference sequence). This CDR3 is built from 16 residues. Germline trimming cut 6 bases from V and 1 base from J; bases unmatched to any gene: 9. The CDR3 spells CASRRGLAGDSYEQYF. CDR3 DNA: TGTGCCAGCAGGAGGGGGCTAGCGGGAGATTCCTACGAGCAGTACTTC.

A note on this clonotype: Since the CDR3 does not end with the conserved phenylalanine or tryptophan, this likely comes from a read error. The chain couples TRBV6-2 or TRBV6-3 to TRBJ1-1; weak D call: TRBD1 (6 bases). In germline, CDR1 is MNHEY, CDR2 SVGEGT. The CDR3 covers 13 residues. Trimming shortened V by 5 bases and J by 1 base, and 8 bases separated the two germline ends. The CDR3 sequence: CASSGQWNTEAFY. The CDR3, as DNA: TGTGCCAGCAGTGGACAGTGGAACACTGAAGCTTTCTAT.